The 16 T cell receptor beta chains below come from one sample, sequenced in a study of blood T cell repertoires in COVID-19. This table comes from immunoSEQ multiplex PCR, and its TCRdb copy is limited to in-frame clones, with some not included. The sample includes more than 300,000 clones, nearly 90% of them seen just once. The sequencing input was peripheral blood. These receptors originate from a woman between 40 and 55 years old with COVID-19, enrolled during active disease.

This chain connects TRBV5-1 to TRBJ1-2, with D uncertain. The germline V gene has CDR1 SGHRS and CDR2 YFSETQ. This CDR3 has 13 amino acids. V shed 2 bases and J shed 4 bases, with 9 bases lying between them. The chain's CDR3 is CASSLAATYGYTF. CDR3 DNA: TGCGCCAGCAGCTTAGCAGCGACCTATGGCTACACCTTC.

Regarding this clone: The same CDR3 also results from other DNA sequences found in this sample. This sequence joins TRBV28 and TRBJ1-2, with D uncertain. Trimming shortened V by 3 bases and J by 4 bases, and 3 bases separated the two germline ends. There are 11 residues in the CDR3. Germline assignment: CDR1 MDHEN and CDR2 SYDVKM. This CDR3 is CASSFIYGYTF. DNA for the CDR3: TGTGCCAGCAGTTTTATCTATGGCTACACCTTC.

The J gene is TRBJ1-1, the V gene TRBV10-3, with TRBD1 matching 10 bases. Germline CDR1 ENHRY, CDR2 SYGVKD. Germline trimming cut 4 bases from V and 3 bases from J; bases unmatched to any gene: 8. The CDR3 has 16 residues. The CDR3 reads CAISGVRQGADTEAFF. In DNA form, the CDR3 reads TGTGCCATCAGTGGAGTACGACAGGGGGCGGACACTGAAGCTTTCTTT.

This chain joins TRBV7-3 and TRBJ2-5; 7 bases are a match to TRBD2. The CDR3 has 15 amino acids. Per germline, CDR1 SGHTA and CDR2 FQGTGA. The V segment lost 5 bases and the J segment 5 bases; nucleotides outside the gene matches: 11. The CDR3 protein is CASSQAGGSQETQYF. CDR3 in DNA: TGTGCCAGCAGCCAGGCGGGCGGGAGCCAGGAGACCCAGTACTTC.

The CDR3 loop is CASSLGQGAFEQYF. CDR3 DNA sequence: TGTGCCAGCAGCTTGGGACAGGGGGCCTTCGAGCAGTACTTC. The V and J genes are TRBV5-6 and TRBJ2-7, with 10 bases that match TRBD1. CDR3 length: 14 residues. The junction had 3 bases not matched to a gene; V was cut back by 0 bases and J by 6 bases. Germline V gives CDR1 SGHDT, CDR2 YYEEEE.

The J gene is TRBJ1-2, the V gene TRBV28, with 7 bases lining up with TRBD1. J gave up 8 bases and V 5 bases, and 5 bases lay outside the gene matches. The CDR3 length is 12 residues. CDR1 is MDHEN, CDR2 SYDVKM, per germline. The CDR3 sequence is CASSINRGGYTF. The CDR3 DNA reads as TGTGCCAGCAGTATAAACAGGGGAGGCTACACCTTC.

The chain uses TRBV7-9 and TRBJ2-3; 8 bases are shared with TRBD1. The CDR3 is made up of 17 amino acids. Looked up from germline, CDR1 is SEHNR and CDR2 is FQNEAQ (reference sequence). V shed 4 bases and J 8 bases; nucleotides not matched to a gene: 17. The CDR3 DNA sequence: TGTGCCAGCAGCTCTCACCGAGACAGGGGCCTACAGGGTACGCAGTATTTT. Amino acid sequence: CASSSHRDRGLQGTQYF.

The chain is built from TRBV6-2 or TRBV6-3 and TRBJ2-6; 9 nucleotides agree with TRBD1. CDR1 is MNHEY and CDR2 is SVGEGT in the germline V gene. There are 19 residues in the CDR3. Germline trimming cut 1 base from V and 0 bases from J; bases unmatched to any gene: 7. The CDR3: CASSYFGTGTVSGANVLTF. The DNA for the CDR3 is TGTGCCAGCAGTTACTTTGGGACAGGGACCGTCTCTGGGGCCAACGTCCTGACTTTC.

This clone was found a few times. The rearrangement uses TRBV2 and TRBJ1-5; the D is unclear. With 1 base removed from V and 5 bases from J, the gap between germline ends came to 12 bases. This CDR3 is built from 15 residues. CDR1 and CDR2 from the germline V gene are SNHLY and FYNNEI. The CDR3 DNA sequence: TGTGCCAGCAGTGAAGGCACCCCGGGAGATCAGCCCCAGCATTTT. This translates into CASSEGTPGDQPQHF.

The CDR3 nucleotides read TGTGCCAGCAGCCCGGGGACTAGCGGGAGGGTAGCCGACTATTACTCCTACGAGCAGTACTTC. It is translated as CASSPGTSGRVADYYSYEQYF. The J gene is TRBJ2-7, the V gene TRBV28; 16 nucleotides match TRBD2. The CDR3 loop spans 21 amino acids. Germline V CDR1 and CDR2: MDHEN, SYDVKM. J lost 0 bases, V lost 6 bases, and 17 bases had no gene match.

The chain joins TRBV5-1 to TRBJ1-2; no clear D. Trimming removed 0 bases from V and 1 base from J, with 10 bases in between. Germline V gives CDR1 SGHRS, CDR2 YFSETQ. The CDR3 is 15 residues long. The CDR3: CASSLEGAINYGYTF. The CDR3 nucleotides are TGCGCCAGCAGCTTGGAGGGAGCAATTAACTATGGCTACACCTTC.

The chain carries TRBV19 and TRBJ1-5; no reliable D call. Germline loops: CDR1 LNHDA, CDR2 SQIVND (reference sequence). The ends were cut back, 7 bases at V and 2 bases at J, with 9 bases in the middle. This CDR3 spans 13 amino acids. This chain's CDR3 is CASMTLGNQPQHF. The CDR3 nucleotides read TGTGCCAGTATGACTCTTGGCAATCAGCCCCAGCATTTT. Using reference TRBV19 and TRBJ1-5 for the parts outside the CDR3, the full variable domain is DGGITQSPKYLFRKEGQNVTLSCEQNLNHDAMYWYRQDPGQGLRLIYYSQIVNDFQKGDIAEGYSVSREKKESFPLTVTSAQKNPTAFYLCASMTLGNQPQHFGDGTRLSIL.

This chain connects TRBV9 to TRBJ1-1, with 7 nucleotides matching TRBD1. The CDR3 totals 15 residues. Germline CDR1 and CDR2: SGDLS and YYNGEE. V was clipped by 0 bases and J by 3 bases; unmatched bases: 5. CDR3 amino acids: CASSVEVGQDTEAFF. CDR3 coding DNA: TGTGCCAGCAGCGTAGAAGTAGGACAGGACACTGAAGCTTTCTTT.

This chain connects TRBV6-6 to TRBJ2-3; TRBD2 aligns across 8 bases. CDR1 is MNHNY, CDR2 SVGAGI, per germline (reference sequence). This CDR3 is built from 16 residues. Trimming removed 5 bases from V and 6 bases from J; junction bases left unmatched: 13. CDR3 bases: TGTGCCAGCAGTCGATCCGGGACTAGGGAAATTGATACGCAGTATTTT. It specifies CASSRSGTREIDTQYF.

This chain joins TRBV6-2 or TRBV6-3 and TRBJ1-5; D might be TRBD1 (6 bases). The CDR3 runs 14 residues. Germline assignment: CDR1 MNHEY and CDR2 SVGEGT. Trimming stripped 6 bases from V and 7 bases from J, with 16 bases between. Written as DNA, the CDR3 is TGTGCCAGCAGCTGGGACACCGGGGAACAGCCCCAGCATTTT. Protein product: CASSWDTGEQPQHF.

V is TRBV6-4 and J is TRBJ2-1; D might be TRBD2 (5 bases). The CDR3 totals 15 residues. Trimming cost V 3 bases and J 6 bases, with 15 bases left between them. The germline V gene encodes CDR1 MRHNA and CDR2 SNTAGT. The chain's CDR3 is CASSDVGVQINEQFF. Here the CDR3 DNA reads TGTGCCAGCAGTGATGTCGGGGTTCAAATCAATGAGCAGTTCTTC.